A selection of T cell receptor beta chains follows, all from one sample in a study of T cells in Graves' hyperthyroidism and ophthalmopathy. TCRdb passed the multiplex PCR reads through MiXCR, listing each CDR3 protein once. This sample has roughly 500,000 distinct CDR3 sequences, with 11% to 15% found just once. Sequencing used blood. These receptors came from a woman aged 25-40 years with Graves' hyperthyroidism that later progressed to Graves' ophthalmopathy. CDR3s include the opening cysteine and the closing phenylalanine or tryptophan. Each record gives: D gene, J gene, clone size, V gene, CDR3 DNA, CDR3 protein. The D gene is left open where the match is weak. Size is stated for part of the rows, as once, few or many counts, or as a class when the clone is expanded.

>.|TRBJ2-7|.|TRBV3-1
TGTGCCAGCAGCCAAGCGTACTTGGGGACCGGGGGCAGGCAGTACTTC
CASSQAYLGTGGRQYF
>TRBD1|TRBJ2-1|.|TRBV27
TGTGCCAGCAGTTCATTACAGGGGACGGGGCAGTTCTTC
CASSSLQGTGQFF
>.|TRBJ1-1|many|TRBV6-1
TGTGCCAGCAACCGGGAGAGCGAAGCTTTCTTT
CASNRESEAFF
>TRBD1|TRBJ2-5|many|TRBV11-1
TGTGCCAGCAGCTTTTTGACAGGGGGAATTGGAGAGACCCAGTACTTC
CASSFLTGGIGETQYF
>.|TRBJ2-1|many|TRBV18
TGTGCCAGCTCACCCGACAGGACTTACAATGAGCAGTTCTTC
CASSPDRTYNEQFF
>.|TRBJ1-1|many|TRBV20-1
TGCAGTGCCAATGAAGGGGTCACTGAAGCTTTCTTT
CSANEGVTEAFF
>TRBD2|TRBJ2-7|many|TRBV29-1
TGCAGCGTTGAAGGTACTAGCGGGCGACCCTACGAGCAGTACTTC
CSVEGTSGRPYEQYF
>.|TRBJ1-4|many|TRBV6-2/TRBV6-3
TGTGCCAGCAGTTCGCGACAGCCTGCAACTAATGAAAAACTGTTTTTT
CASSSRQPATNEKLFF
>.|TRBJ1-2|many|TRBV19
TGTGCCAGTAGTATCTGGACGGATGGCTACACCTTC
CASSIWTDGYTF
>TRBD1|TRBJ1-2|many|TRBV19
TGTGCCAGTAGGCCGCAGGGGGCTCGATCGGACTATGGCTACACCTTC
CASRPQGARSDYGYTF
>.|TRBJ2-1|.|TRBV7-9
TGTGCCAGCAGCTTAGCCGTTAGTGGCAACAATGAGCAGTTCTTC
CASSLAVSGNNEQFF
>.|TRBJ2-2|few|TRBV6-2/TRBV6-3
TGTGCCAGCAGGGACCTTTCGAACACCGGGGAGCTGTTTTTT
CASRDLSNTGELFF
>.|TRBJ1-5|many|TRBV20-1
TGCAGTGCTAGAGTCGATGACAGGATCTCAAATCAGCCCCAGCATTTT
CSARVDDRISNQPQHF
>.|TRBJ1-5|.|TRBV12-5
TGTGCTAGTGATTTGTGTAGCAATCAGCCCCAGCATTTT
CASDLCSNQPQHF
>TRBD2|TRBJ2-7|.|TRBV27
TGTGCCAGCAGTTTAGGGACTGGGGGGGACTGGGACGAGCAGTACTTC
CASSLGTGGDWDEQYF
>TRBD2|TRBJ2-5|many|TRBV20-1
TGCAGTGCTAGAGTTAGCGGGACCATAAGGGAGACCCAGTACTTC
CSARVSGTIRETQYF
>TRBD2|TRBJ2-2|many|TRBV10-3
TGTGCCATCAGATTGACTAGCGGGAGACCGGGGACCGGGGAGCTGTTTTTT
CAIRLTSGRPGTGELFF
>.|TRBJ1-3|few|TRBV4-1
TGCGCCAGCAGCCAAGAACGCTCCTCTGGAAACACCATATATTTT
CASSQERSSGNTIYF
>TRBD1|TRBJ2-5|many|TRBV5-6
TGTGCCAGCAGCGTATCGGGACAGGGGGAGACCCAGTACTTC
CASSVSGQGETQYF
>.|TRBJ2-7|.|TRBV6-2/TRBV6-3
TGTGCCAGCAGCACCGAGAGGCAGGGGGGCGAGCAGTACTTC
CASSTERQGGEQYF
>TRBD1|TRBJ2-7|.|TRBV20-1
TGCAGTGCTAGAACAGGGGGCACCGAGCAGTACTTC
CSARTGGTEQYF
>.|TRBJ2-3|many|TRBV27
TGTGCCAGCCAGACGGAGGGTATAGATACGCAGTATTTT
CASQTEGIDTQYF
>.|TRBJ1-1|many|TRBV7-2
TGTGCCAGCAGCTTTGGAGGGGGCACTGAAGCTTTCTTT
CASSFGGGTEAFF
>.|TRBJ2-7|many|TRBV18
TGTGCCAGCTCACCGGTGGACAGTAAGGACTACGAGCAGTACTTC
CASSPVDSKDYEQYF
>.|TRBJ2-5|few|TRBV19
TGTGCCAGTAGTATCCTCCCGACAGGGACTGGAGAGACCCAGTACTTC
CASSILPTGTGETQYF
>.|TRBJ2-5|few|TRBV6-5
TGTGCCAACAGTTACTCTGGGGGAATGGAGACCCAGTACTTC
CANSYSGGMETQYF
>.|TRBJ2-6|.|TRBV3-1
TGTGCCAGCAGCCCTTCGACTGGGGCCAACGTCCTGACTTTC
CASSPSTGANVLTF
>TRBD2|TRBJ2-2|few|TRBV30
TGTGCCTGGAACCCAGACAGGGTTTTCAGCGGGAGGCTCCCTTTATCGAACACCGGGGAGCTGTTTTTT
CAWNPDRVFSGRLPLSNTGELFF
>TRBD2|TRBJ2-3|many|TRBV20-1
TGCAGTGCTAGAGACCCAGCGGGGGAGTTCACAGATACGCAGTATTTT
CSARDPAGEFTDTQYF
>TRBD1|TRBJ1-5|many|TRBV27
TGTGCCAGCACCGACGGGACAGGAAATCAGCCCCAGCATTTT
CASTDGTGNQPQHF
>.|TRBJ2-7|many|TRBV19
TGTGCCAGTAGTGCGTACCAGGGTCAGGGCTACGAGCAGTACTTC
CASSAYQGQGYEQYF
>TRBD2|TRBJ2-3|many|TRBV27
TGTGCCAGCAGTTCCGGGACTAGCGGGAGAGATACGCAGTATTTT
CASSSGTSGRDTQYF
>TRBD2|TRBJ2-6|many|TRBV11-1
TGTGCCAGCAGCTCGCCCGGACTAGCGGGGGCTTTTTCCCACTCTGGGGCCAACGTCCTGACTTTC
CASSSPGLAGAFSHSGANVLTF
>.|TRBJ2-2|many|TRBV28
TGTGCCAGCAGTTTAATGAGCACCGGGGAGCTGTTTTTT
CASSLMSTGELFF
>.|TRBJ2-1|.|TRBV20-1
TGCAGTGCTACCGCGGGCACCTCCTACAATGAGCAGTTCTTC
CSATAGTSYNEQFF
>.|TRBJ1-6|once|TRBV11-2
TGTGCCAGCAGCCCGACAGCGAAAATTACACCCCTCCACTTT
CASSPTAKITPLHF
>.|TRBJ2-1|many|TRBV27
TGTGCCAGCAGTTTATTCCCCCTCGACACGAATGAGCAGTTCTTC
CASSLFPLDTNEQFF
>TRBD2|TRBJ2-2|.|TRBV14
TGTGCCAGCAGCCAAGATTCGACTAGCGGGAGGTTTGGGGAGCTGTTTTTT
CASSQDSTSGRFGELFF
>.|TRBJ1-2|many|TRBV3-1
TGTGCCAGCAGCCCCCGGAGACTCCTTGGCTACACCTTC
CASSPRRLLGYTF
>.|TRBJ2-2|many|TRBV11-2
TGTGCCAGCAGCTCCCCAACCAGAAGCACCGGGGAGCTGTTTTTT
CASSSPTRSTGELFF
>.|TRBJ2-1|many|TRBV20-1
TGCAGTGCTAGTGGGGACTTCTATGAGCAGTTCTTC
CSASGDFYEQFF
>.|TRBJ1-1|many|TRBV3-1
TGTGCCAGCAGCCAAGGGGGTTGGGGCGCTTTCTTT
CASSQGGWGAFF
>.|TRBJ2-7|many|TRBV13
TGTGCCAGCAGCCTCCCGGGGGCAGCCTACGAGCAGTACTTC
CASSLPGAAYEQYF
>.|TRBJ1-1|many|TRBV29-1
TGCAGCGTAAGGGGCACTGAAGCTTTCTTT
CSVRGTEAFF
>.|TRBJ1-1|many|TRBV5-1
TGCGCCAGCAGCCCCCAGGGCGGCAGTGGCACTGAAGCTTTCTTT
CASSPQGGSGTEAFF
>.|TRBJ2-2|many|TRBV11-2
TGTGCCAGCAGCTTAGTCACAGGGTCGAACACCGGGGAGCTGTTTTTT
CASSLVTGSNTGELFF
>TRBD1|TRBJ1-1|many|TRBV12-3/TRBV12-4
TGTGCCAGCAGTTTAGGGACAGGGCCCTCTGAAGCTTTCTTT
CASSLGTGPSEAFF
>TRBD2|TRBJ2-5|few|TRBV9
TGTGCCAGCAGCGCGGGACTATCGGGGGAGACCCAGTACTTC
CASSAGLSGETQYF
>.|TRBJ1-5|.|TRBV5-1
TGCGCCATCAGCTTGTGGGCCCAAGACGGTTATCAGCCCCAGCATTTT
CAISLWAQDGYQPQHF
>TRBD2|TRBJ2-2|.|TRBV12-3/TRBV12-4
TGTGCCAGCAGTTCCACTAGCGTCGGGGAGCTGTTTTTT
CASSSTSVGELFF
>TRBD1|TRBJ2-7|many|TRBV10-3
TGTGCCATCAGTGGCCGTGGACAGGGTATCAACGAGCAGTACTTC
CAISGRGQGINEQYF
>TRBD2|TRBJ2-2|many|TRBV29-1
TGCAGCGCTGGGACTAGCGGGAACACCGGGGAGCTGTTTTTT
CSAGTSGNTGELFF
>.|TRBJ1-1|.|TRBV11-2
TGTGCCAGCAGCTACTGGAGAACTGAAGCTTTCTTT
CASSYWRTEAFF
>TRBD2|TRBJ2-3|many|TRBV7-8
TGTGCCAGCAGCCGAAGCGGGATAACAGATACGCAGTATTTT
CASSRSGITDTQYF
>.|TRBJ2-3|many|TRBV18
TGTGCCAGCTCCGAGGACGAGCCAGATACGCAGTATTTT
CASSEDEPDTQYF
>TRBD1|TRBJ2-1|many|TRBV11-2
TGTGCCAGCAGCTTAGGAGGGGGACAGTTCGGTGAGCAGTTCTTC
CASSLGGGQFGEQFF
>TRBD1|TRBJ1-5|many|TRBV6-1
TGTGCCAGCAGTGAACAACAGGGGTTAGGTCAGCCCCAGCATTTT
CASSEQQGLGQPQHF
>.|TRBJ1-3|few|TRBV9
TGTGCCAGCAGCGTAGATCCGGGGGGAAACACCATATATTTT
CASSVDPGGNTIYF